This T cell receptor (beta chain) was observed in a study of radiation and T cells in renal cell carcinoma (dated by TCRdb to about 2020). Context from the whole study: Samples came from a clinical trial, in which primary renal cell carcinomas received 15 Gy stereotactic body radiation therapy followed by nephrectomy 4 weeks later. TCR beta sequencing covered some 55 samples in total, comprising approximately 26 tumors and roughly 27 peripheral blood samples. In the 40 to 60 samples combined, some 4 million unique CDR3 nucleotide sequences were found, encoding approximately 2,900,000 unique CDR3 amino acid sequences. Broad study findings and their caveats: Changes in the blood repertoire were not tracked past 4 weeks after treatment. Because pretreatment tumor biopsies were not available, the baseline intratumoral presence of clonotypes could not be determined. Because the trial had a single-armed design, the trial could not examine how radiation dose or scheduling affected the TCR repertoire. An increase in top tumor clonotypes in blood was observed from baseline to 2 weeks post-radiation, followed by contraction by 4 weeks, which was taken to suggest transient expansion of tumor-resident clones.

Its CDR3 holds 20 amino acids, cysteine through phenylalanine. The kept DNA is CDR3 alone, 60 bases in frame from the first base. Trimming takes 3 bases off V and 4 bases off J; junction bases not matched to a gene: 13. CDR1 and CDR2 are read off the germline V gene (reference sequence) as MNHEY and SMNVEV. A word on this clone: Its antigen remains undetermined. Within one base of it there is no much larger clone, and no base qualities were kept.

TCR beta libraries were generated from genomic DNA with the immunoSEQ kit, following the manufacturer's recommendations. Library preparation used a first multiplex PCR with proprietary primers, then a second PCR adding unique barcodes, with bead cleanups after each round. A kit-provided positive control reaction and a negative control reaction were included in every sample batch. The final libraries were assessed on an Agilent 4200 TapeStation D1000 ScreenTape, pooled by volume, and quantified by qPCR. Sequencing was performed on an Illumina NextSeq500 with a MidOutput 150-cycle cartridge, and 156 Read1 and 15 Index1 cycles were run with kit custom primers. The pooled library was loaded at around 1.1 pM with an approximately 20% PhiX control spike-in. Per the authors' processing: Vendor-processed data were analyzed in R, with a clonotype defined as all T cells sharing the same CDR3 nucleotide sequence. For clone abundance analyses, frequencies were normalized to the 10,000 most abundant clones in each sample. Public T cell clones, which averaged fewer than five per sample, were removed prior to analysis. An abundance difference of at least 32-fold between compartments was the criterion for calling clonotypes tumor-enriched or baseline blood-enriched. A beta-binomial differential abundance model was applied to find clonotypes that expanded or contracted between blood time points. Similarity between tumor and blood repertoires was quantified using the Baroni-Urbani and Buser coefficient, and groups were compared with two-tailed Wilcoxon tests in R. TCRdb carries this immuneACCESS record with in-frame sequences only. Its versions omit some clonotypes, under half of them owing to an unresolved V gene in the studies checked, with the rest unexplained. D and trimming were read from the DNA, whereas the V and J calls and clone size are those reported in that table. This sample comprises 90,000 to 100,000 clones, around nine tenths of them detected only once. Of the sample, 7.5% to 8.5% falls within the top ten clones.

The time point label, read with the paper, signifies: baseline pretreatment blood. Taken with the paper, the label for treatment or condition translates to: 15 Gy SBRT to primary tumor, nephrectomy 4 weeks later. To follow tumor-enriched clonotypes, serial peripheral blood was collected from radiation-treated patients at baseline and at 2 weeks and 4 weeks after SBRT. Every patient's renal cell carcinoma showed clear cell pathology. The QIAamp DNA Blood Mini Kit (Qiagen) was used to prepare genomic DNA for TCR sequencing. The analyses included only samples that passed all quality control checks. The chain is assembled from TRBV27 and TRBJ2-1; a stretch of 15 junction bases matches TRBD2. This clonotype was sampled from a man aged 45-65 years with renal cell carcinoma. The starting material was blood, obtained from a patient whose treatment included radiotherapy and nephrectomy. CDR3 region: CASSFSDLRTSGREYNEQFF. Read as DNA, the sequence is TGTGCCAGCAGTTTCTCCGATCTTCGGACTAGCGGGAGGGAATACAATGAGCAGTTCTTC.